Listed here are 8 T cell receptor beta chains from one sample, sequenced in a study of blood T cell repertoires in COVID-19. The protocol was immunoSEQ multiplex PCR, while the TCRdb copy is restricted to in-frame clones and leaves out a portion. This sample carries about 76,000 clones, around nine tenths of them seen once, and the ten largest clones take 8.3%. The sample was peripheral blood. These receptors came from a man aged 25 to 40 with acute or convalescent COVID-19.

The chain uses TRBV5-1 and TRBJ1-1; D gene ambiguous. The length of the CDR3 is 15 residues. The V gene's germline CDR1 is SGHRS and CDR2 YFSETQ. V was trimmed by 3 bases and J by 1 base, leaving 13 bases between them. The CDR3 region has the DNA TGCGCCAGCAGCTCCTGGGAGTCCCAGAACACTGAAGCTTTCTTT. Translating gives CASSSWESQNTEAFF.

The V and J genes are TRBV5-1 and TRBJ1-1; TRBD1 might be the D (5 bases). Trimming pared 4 bases from V and 3 bases from J, leaving 7 bases between. Germline CDR1 SGHRS, CDR2 YFSETQ. This CDR3 region has 12 residues. This chain's CDR3 is CASSRGYTEAFF. The CDR3 nucleotides read TGCGCCAGCAGCCGGGGGTACACTGAAGCTTTCTTT.

J is TRBJ2-1 and V is TRBV7-8; 12 bases are a match to TRBD2. V shed 6 bases and J 8 bases; nucleotides not matched to a gene: 8. CDR3 length equals 15 residues. Looked up from germline, CDR1 is SGHVS and CDR2 is FQNEAQ. The CDR3 sequence: CASSLRTSGMDEQFF. CDR3 nucleotide sequence: TGTGCCAGCAGTCTTCGGACTAGCGGGATGGATGAGCAGTTCTTC. The full variable domain, completed using reference TRBV7-8 and TRBJ2-1, is GAGVSQSPRYKVAKRGQDVALRCDPISGHVSLFWYQQALGQGPEFLTYFQNEAQLDKSGLPSDRFFAERPEGSVSTLKIQRTQQEDSAVYLCASSLRTSGMDEQFFGPGTRLTVL.

The chain uses TRBV30 and TRBJ2-5, with 7 positions matching TRBD2. Germline CDR1 is GTSNPN and CDR2 is SVGIG (reference sequence). The CDR3 covers 17 residues. Losses at the gene ends were 5 bases for V and 1 base for J; bases not matched to a gene: 16. The CDR3 nucleotides are TGTGCCTGGGCTTCTAGCGGAGTTATGCTGCCCCAAGAGACCCAGTACTTC. It encodes CAWASSGVMLPQETQYF.

The CDR3 DNA follows: TGTGCCAGCAGCTTACGGCGGCTGAACGGGGAGCTGTTTTTT. Its translation: CASSLRRLNGELFF. This chain links TRBV7-2 with TRBJ2-2; D is uncertain. CDR1 is SGHTA and CDR2 is FQGNSA in the germline V gene. Trimming cost V 2 bases and J 7 bases, with 11 bases left between them. The CDR3 is 14 amino acids.

This clone showed up just a few times. CDR3: CASTKSPNRGPNTEAFF. CDR3 nucleotides: TGTGCCAGCACCAAGAGCCCGAACAGGGGACCGAACACTGAAGCTTTCTTT. This rearrangement joins TRBV27 to TRBJ1-1; TRBD1 matches 7 bases. The CDR3 has 17 residues. The germline CDR1 and CDR2 sequences are MNHEY and SMNVEV (reference sequence). V lost 7 bases, J lost 1 base, and 15 bases stayed unmatched.

This clone has just a few counts. The chain is built from TRBV5-4 and TRBJ2-7; possibly TRBD2 for D (5 bases). V lost 6 bases and J lost 0, with 19 bases in between. This CDR3 comprises 16 residues. Per the germline V gene, CDR1 is SGHNT and CDR2 is YYREEE (reference sequence). This chain's CDR3 is CASTKGPEASSYEQYF. The CDR3 region has the DNA TGTGCCAGCACCAAGGGCCCGGAGGCTAGCTCCTACGAGCAGTACTTC.

The CDR3 bases are TGTGCCAGCAGTGTACACGATACTGAAAAACTGTTTTTT. Translation: CASSVHDTEKLFF. V gene TRBV2 combines with J gene TRBJ1-4; no clear D. Germline V lookup: CDR1 SNHLY, CDR2 FYNNEI. The CDR3 spans 13 residues. The ends were cut back, 4 bases at V and 7 bases at J, with 10 bases in the middle.